Listed here are 15 T cell receptor beta chains from one sample, sequenced in a study of blood T cell repertoires in COVID-19. Libraries were prepared by immunoSEQ multiplex PCR; TCRdb keeps only in-frame clonotypes and omits some of them. Of under 70,000 clones in the sample, around nine tenths were seen once. The sequenced material came from peripheral blood. The receptors here all came from a man aged 50 to 59 with acute or convalescent COVID-19.

The V and J genes are TRBV29-1 and TRBJ2-5, with 9 bases fitting TRBD2. CDR3 length: 14 amino acids. CDR1 is SQVTM, CDR2 ANQGSEA, per germline. Trimming cost V 6 bases and J 4 bases; bases outside gene matches: 9. CDR3 bases: TGCAGCGTCGGTAGCGGGAGAGGGGGAGAGACCCAGTACTTC. Its translation is CSVGSGRGGETQYF.

The rearrangement links TRBV6-5 to TRBJ1-1; D gene uncertain. The germline gives CDR1 MNHEY, CDR2 SVGAGI. The V end was cut by 7 bases, the J end by 3 bases, with 15 bases between. The CDR3 contains 14 residues. CDR3: CASTPSGGDTEAFF. The CDR3 DNA reads TGTGCCAGCACGCCTAGTGGCGGTGACACTGAAGCTTTCTTT.

Comments on this clone: The sample carries other DNA sequences with the same CDR3. This chain joins TRBV5-4 and TRBJ2-2; D may be TRBD2 (6 bases). From germline, CDR1 is SGHNT and CDR2 YYREEE (reference sequence). The CDR3 extends over 16 amino acids. V lost 4 bases to trimming and J lost 0 bases, with 13 bases between them. The CDR3 nucleotides are TGTGCCAGCAGCCGGGTTGGGGGGTCGAACACCGGGGAGCTGTTTTTT. Encoded protein: CASSRVGGSNTGELFF.

This chain uses TRBV18 with TRBJ1-5; the match to TRBD1 covers 8 bases. The germline CDR1 and CDR2 sequences are KGHSH and LQKENI. Losses at the gene ends were 3 bases for V and 6 bases for J; bases not matched to a gene: 7. The CDR3 contains 15 residues. The CDR3 sequence is CASSPIRDRFQPQHF. As DNA, the CDR3 is TGTGCCAGCTCACCCATTAGGGACAGGTTTCAGCCCCAGCATTTT.

This sequence joins TRBV7-3 and TRBJ2-1, with D possibly matching TRBD2 (6 bases). Germline-derived CDR1 and CDR2 are SGHTA and FQGTGA. The CDR3 has 15 amino acids. The V end was cut by 0 bases, the J end by 2 bases, with 8 bases between. This chain's CDR3 is CASSLTGSTYNEQFF. The DNA for the CDR3 is TGTGCCAGCAGCTTAACCGGGAGCACCTACAATGAGCAGTTCTTC.

V and J are TRBV14 and TRBJ2-4; the match to TRBD1 covers 7 bases. The CDR3 spans 15 residues. Germline-derived CDR1 and CDR2 are SGHDN and FVKESK. The V segment lost 0 bases and the J segment 10 bases; nucleotides outside the gene matches: 9. The CDR3 loop reads CASSQDEGAQGIQYF. CDR3 nucleotides: TGTGCCAGCAGCCAAGATGAGGGCGCACAGGGGATTCAGTACTTC.

In its sample, this clone was seen a few times. The CDR3, as DNA: TGTGCCAGCAGTGTTTCAGGGGCGCCTGGAAACACCATATATTTT. Translated, it gives CASSVSGAPGNTIYF. The gene calls are TRBV2 and TRBJ1-3; possibly TRBD1 for D (6 bases). Germline CDR1 reads SNHLY; CDR2 reads FYNNEI. The CDR3 sequence is 15 residues long. V lost 4 bases and J lost 2, with 12 bases in between.

The rearrangement uses TRBV28 and TRBJ2-4, with D possibly being TRBD1 (6 bases). In germline, CDR1 is MDHEN, CDR2 SYDVKM. Trimming cost V 11 bases and J 1 base, with 18 bases left between them. The CDR3 runs to 15 residues. The CDR3 nucleotides read TGTGCCGTACTAGGGGGTCCGTCTGCCAAAAACATTCAGTACTTC. Its translation: CAVLGGPSAKNIQYF.

In this sample, this clone turned up once. The CDR3 nucleotides read TGTGCCAGCAGGGCCGGGACAGGGCCCTCCTACGAGCAGTACTTC. Protein sequence: CASRAGTGPSYEQYF. This sequence joins TRBV6-6 and TRBJ2-7, with TRBD1 matching over 9 bases. This CDR3 comprises 15 residues. J gave up 0 bases and V 6 bases, and 6 bases lay outside the gene matches. The germline V gene encodes CDR1 MNHNY and CDR2 SVGAGI (reference sequence).

The chain employs TRBV6-1 and TRBJ1-6, with D uncertain. The CDR3 consists of 12 residues. From germline, CDR1 is MNHNS and CDR2 SASEGT. V was trimmed by 2 bases and J by 7 bases, leaving 3 bases between them. The CDR3 DNA sequence: TGTGCCAGCAGTGAACTAAATTCACCCCTCCACTTT. As protein: CASSELNSPLHF.

The chain employs TRBV12-5 and TRBJ1-1; 7 bases fit TRBD1. The ends lost 2 bases at V and 5 bases at J; junction bases unmatched: 5. Germline CDR1 is LGHNT and CDR2 is FRNRAP. The CDR3 is made up of 14 amino acids. The DNA for the CDR3 is TGTGCTAGTGGTTTGTCACAGGGGAGGACTGAAGCTTTCTTT. This codes for CASGLSQGRTEAFF.

A single count supports this clone. The chain has TRBV6-5 and TRBJ2-5, with 9 bases aligning to TRBD1. V was pared by 8 bases and J by 6 bases, with 7 bases of the junction left unmatched. The CDR3 runs 13 residues. Per germline, CDR1 MNHEY and CDR2 SVGAGI. The CDR3 nucleotides read TGTGCCAGCGGTTCCGGGACAGGGAAGACCCAGTACTTC. Translating gives CASGSGTGKTQYF.

The rearrangement uses TRBV6-1 and TRBJ1-4; D unclear. Germline CDR1 reads MNHNS; CDR2 reads SASEGT. The length of the CDR3 is 15 residues. V lost 2 bases and J lost 6, with 13 bases in between. CDR3 protein: CASSEWGGWDEKLFF. The DNA of the CDR3 is TGTGCCAGCAGTGAATGGGGAGGTTGGGATGAAAAACTGTTTTTT.

The chain couples TRBV11-2 to TRBJ1-5; D unclear. V was clipped by 1 base and J by 4 bases, with 11 bases between them. Germline V gene sequence: CDR1 SGHAT, CDR2 FQNNGV. This CDR3 spans 15 amino acids. The CDR3 loop reads CASSLGRGGNQPQHF. DNA for the CDR3: TGTGCCAGCAGCTTAGGACGGGGAGGTAATCAGCCCCAGCATTTT.

The rearrangement uses TRBV11-2 and TRBJ2-1; 11 nucleotides match TRBD1. Germline assignment: CDR1 SGHAT and CDR2 FQNNGV. J was trimmed by 7 bases and V by 4 bases; bases with no gene match: 12. This CDR3 spans 17 amino acids. CDR3 in DNA: TGTGCCAGCAGCTCGGGGGTGGACAGGGGGCTGTGGAATGAGCAGTTCTTC. Its translation is CASSSGVDRGLWNEQFF.